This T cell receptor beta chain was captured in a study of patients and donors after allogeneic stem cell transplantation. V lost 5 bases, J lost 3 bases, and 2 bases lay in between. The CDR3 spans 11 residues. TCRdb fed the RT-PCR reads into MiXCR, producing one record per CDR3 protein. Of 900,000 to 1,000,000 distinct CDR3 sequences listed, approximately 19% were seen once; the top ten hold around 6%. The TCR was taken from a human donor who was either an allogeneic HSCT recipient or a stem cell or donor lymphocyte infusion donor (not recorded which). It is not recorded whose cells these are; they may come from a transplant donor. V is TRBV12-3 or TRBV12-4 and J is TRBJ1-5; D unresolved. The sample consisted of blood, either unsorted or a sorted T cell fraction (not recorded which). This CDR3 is CASSINQPQHF. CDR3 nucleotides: TGTGCCAGCAGTATCAATCAGCCCCAGCATTTT.